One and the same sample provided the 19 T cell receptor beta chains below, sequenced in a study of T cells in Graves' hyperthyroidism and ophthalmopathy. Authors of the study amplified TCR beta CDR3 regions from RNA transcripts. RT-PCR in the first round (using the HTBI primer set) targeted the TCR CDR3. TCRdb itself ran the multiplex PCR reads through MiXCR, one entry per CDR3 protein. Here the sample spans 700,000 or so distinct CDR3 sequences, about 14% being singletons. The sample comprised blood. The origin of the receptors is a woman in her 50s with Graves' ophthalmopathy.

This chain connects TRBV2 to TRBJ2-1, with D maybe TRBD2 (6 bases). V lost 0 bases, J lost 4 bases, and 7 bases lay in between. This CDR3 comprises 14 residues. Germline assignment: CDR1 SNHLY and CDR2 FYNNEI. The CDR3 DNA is TGTGCCAGCAGTGAAGCGGGGACTTACAATGAGCAGTTCTTC. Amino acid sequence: CASSEAGTYNEQFF.

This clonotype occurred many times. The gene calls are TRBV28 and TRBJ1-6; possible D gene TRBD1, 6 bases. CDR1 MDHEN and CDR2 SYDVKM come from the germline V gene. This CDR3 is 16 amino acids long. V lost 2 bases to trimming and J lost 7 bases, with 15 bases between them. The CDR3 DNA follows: TGTGCCAGCAGTTTAACGCAGGGGAGACAGAATTCACCCCTCCACTTT. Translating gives CASSLTQGRQNSPLHF.

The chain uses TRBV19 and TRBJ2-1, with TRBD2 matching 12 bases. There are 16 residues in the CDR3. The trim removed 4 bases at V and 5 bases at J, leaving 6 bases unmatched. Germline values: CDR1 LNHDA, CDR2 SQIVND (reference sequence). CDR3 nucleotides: TGTGCCAGTAGTACCCTAGCGGGAGGGCAAAACAATGAGCAGTTCTTC. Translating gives CASSTLAGGQNNEQFF.

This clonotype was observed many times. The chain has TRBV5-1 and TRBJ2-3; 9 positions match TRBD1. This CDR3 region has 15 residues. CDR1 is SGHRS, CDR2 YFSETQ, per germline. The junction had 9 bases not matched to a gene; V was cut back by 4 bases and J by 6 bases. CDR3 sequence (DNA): TGCGCCAGCAGCCGTGGGACAGGGTCGGGGGATACGCAGTATTTT. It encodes CASSRGTGSGDTQYF.

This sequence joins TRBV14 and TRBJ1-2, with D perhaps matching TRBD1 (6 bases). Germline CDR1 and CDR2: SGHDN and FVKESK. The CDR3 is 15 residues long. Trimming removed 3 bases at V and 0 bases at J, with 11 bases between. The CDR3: CASSHGQYANYGYTF. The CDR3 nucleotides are TGTGCCAGCAGCCATGGACAGTATGCTAACTATGGCTACACCTTC.

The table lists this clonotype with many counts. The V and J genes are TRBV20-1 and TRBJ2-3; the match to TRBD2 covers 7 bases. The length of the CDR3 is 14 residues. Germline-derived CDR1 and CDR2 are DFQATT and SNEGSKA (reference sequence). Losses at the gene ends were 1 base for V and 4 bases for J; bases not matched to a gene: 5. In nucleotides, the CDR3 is TGCAGTGCTAGAGTTTCTAGCGGACCAGATACGCAGTATTTT. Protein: CSARVSSGPDTQYF.

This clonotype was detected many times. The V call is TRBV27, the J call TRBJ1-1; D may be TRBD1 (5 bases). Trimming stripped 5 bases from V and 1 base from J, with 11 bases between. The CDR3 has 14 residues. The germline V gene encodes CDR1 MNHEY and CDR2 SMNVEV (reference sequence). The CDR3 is CASSIGHPNTEAFF. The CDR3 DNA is TGTGCCAGCAGTATCGGACACCCGAACACTGAAGCTTTCTTT.

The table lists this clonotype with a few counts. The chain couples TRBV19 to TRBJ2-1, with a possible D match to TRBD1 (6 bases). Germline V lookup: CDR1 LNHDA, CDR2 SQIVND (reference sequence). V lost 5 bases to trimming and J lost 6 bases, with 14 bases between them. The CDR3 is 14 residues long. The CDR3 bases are TGTGCCAGTAGTTTGGACAGAGGAGGCAATGAGCAGTTCTTC. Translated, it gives CASSLDRGGNEQFF.

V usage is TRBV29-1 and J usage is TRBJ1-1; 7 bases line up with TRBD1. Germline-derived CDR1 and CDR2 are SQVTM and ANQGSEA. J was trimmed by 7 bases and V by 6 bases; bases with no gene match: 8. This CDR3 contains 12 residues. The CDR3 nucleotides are TGCAGCGTCGGACAGGATGAAGTTGAAGCTTTCTTT. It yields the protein CSVGQDEVEAFF.

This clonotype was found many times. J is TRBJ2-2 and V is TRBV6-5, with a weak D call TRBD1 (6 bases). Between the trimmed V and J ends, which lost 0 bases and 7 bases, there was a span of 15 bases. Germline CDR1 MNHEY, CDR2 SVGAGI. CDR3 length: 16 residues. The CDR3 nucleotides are TGTGCCAGCAGTTACTCGGGACAAGGGGTTCGCGGGGAGCTGTTTTTT. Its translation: CASSYSGQGVRGELFF.

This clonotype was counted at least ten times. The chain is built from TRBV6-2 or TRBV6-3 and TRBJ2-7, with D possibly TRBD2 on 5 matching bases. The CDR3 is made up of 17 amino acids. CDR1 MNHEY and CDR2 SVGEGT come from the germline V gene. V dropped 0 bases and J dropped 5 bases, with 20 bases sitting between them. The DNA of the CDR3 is TGTGCCAGCAGTTACTCCAATATACCTAGCAATCGCGACGAGCAGTACTTC. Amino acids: CASSYSNIPSNRDEQYF.

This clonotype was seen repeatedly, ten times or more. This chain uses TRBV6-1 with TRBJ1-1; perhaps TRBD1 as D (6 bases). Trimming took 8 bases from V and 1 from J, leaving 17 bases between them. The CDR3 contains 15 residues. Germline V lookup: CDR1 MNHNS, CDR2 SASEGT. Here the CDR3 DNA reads TGTGCCAGCGGGGGGGCGCAGGTCGCGAACACTGAAGCTTTCTTT. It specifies CASGGAQVANTEAFF.

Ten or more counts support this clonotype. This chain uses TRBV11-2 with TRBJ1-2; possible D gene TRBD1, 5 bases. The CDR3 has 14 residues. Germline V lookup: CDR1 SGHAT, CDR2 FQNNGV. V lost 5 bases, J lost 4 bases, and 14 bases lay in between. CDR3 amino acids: CASSTGTSGYGYTF. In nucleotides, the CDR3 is TGTGCCAGCAGCACCGGGACCTCAGGCTATGGCTACACCTTC.

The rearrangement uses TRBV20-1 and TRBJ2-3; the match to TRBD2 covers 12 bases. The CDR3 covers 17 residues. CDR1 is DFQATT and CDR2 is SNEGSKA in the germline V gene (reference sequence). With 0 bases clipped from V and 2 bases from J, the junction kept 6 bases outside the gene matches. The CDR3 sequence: CSARETSGSWNTDTQYF. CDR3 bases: TGCAGTGCTAGAGAGACTAGCGGGAGTTGGAACACAGATACGCAGTATTTT.

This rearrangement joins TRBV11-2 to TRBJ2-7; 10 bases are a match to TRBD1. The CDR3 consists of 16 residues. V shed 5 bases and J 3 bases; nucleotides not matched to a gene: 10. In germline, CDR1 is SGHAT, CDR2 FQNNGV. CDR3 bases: TGTGCCAGCAGCCGAACGACAGGGGGCATGGGCTACGAGCAGTACTTC. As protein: CASSRTTGGMGYEQYF.

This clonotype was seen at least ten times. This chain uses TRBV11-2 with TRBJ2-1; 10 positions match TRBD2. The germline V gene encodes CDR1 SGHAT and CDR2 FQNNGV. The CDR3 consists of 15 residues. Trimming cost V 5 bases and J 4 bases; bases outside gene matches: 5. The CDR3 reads CASSPLAGEYNEQFF. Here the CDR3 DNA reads TGTGCCAGCAGCCCTCTAGCGGGAGAGTACAATGAGCAGTTCTTC.

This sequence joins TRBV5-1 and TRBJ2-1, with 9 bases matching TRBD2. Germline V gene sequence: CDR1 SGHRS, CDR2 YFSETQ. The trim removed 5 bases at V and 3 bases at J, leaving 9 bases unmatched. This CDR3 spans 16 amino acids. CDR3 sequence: CASRVQAGGNYNEQFF. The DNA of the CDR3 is TGCGCCAGCAGGGTACAAGCGGGAGGCAACTACAATGAGCAGTTCTTC.

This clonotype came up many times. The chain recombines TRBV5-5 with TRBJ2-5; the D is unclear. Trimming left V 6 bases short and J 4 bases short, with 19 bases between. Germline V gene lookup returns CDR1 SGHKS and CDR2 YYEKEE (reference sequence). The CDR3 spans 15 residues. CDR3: CASTPFDGVGETQYF. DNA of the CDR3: TGTGCCAGCACCCCTTTTGATGGAGTTGGAGAGACCCAGTACTTC.

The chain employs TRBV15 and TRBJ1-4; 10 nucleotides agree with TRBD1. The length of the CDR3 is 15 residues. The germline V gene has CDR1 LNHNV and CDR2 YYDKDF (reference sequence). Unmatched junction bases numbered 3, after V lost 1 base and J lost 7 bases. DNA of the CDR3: TGTGCCACCAGCAGAGGGGGGACAGGGGCTGAAAAACTGTTTTTT. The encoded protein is CATSRGGTGAEKLFF.